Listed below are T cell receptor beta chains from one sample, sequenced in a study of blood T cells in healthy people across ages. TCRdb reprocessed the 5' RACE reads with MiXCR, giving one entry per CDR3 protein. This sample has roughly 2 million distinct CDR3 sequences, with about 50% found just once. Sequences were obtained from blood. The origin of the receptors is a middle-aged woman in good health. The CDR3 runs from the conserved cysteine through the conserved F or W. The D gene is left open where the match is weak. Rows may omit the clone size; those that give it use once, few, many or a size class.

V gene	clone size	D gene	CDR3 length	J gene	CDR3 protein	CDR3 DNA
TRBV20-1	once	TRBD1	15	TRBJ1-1	CSAPRAGGRSTEAFF	TGCAGTGCCCCTCGGGCAGGGGGACGGAGCACTGAAGCTTTCTTT
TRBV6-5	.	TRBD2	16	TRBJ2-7	CASSHSGAPAVYEQYF	TGTGCCAGCAGTCACAGCGGGGCTCCGGCAGTCTACGAGCAGTACTTC
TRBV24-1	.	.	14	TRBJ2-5	CATSDRGPQETQYF	TGTGCCACCAGTGACCGGGGACCGCAAGAGACCCAGTACTTC
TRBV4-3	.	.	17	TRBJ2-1	CASSQESLGLSGNEQFF	TGCGCCAGCAGCCAAGAGAGCTTAGGACTTTCGGGAAATGAGCAGTTCTTC
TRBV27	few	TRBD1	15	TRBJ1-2	CASSPLTGALDGYTF	TGTGCCAGCAGTCCATTGACAGGGGCCCTCGATGGCTACACCTTC
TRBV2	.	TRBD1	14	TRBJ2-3	CASRGTGIGDTQYF	TGTGCCAGCAGGGGGACAGGGATCGGGGATACGCAGTATTTT
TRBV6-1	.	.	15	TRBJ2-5	CASRPGQPRDNEQYF	TGTGCCAGCAGGCCGGGACAACCGAGGGACAATGAGCAGTACTTC
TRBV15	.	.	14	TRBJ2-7	CATSREAGMYEQYF	TGTGCCACCAGCAGAGAAGCAGGAATGTACGAGCAGTACTTC
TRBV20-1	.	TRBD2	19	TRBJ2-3	CGAPKTSGGAEAITDTQYF	TGCGGTGCGCCGAAGACTAGCGGGGGGGCCGAGGCTATCACAGATACGCAGTATTTT
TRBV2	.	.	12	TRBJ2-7	CASREQLYEQYF	TGTGCCAGCAGGGAACAGCTCTACGAGCAGTACTTC
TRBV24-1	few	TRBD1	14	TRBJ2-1	CATSDLRDRHEQFF	TGTGCCACCAGTGATTTGCGGGACAGACATGAGCAGTTCTTC
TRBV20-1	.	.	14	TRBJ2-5	CSATGRVNQETQYF	TGCAGTGCTACGGGTAGGGTGAACCAAGAGACCCAGTACTTC
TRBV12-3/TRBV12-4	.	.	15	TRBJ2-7	CASSPPFLPPYEQYF	TGTGCCAGCAGTCCGCCGTTTTTACCTCCCTACGAGCAGTACTTC
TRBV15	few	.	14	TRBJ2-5	CATSRDGSQETQYF	TGTGCCACCAGCAGAGATGGGTCTCAAGAGACCCAGTACTTC
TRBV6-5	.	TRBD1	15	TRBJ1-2	CASSYSGTEYYGYTF	TGTGCCAGCAGTTATTCGGGGACAGAGTATTATGGCTACACCTTC
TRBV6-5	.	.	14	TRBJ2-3	CASRRQYSTDTQYF	TGTGCCAGCAGGAGACAGTATAGCACAGATACGCAGTATTTT
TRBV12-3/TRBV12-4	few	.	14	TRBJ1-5	CASKTGYYNQPQHF	TGTGCCAGCAAAACAGGGTATTACAATCAGCCCCAGCATTTT
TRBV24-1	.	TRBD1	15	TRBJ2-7	CATSDPGQGDNEQYF	TGTGCCACCAGTGACCCGGGACAGGGGGACAATGAGCAGTACTTC
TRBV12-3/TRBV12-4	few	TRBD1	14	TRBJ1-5	CASRLGQANQPQHF	TGTGCCAGCAGACTGGGACAGGCCAATCAGCCCCAGCATTTT
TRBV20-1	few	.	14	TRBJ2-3	CSAMGDTDIDTQYF	TGCAGTGCTATGGGGGATACGGACATAGATACGCAGTATTTT
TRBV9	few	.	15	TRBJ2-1	CASSVVGGIHNEQFF	TGTGCCAGCAGCGTAGTCGGGGGTATCCACAATGAGCAGTTCTTC
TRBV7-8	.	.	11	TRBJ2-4	CASSAGEIQYF	TGTGCCAGCAGCGCTGGGGAGATTCAGTACTTC
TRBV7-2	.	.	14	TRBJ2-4	CASSLEGGLNIQYF	TGTGCCAGCAGCTTAGAGGGGGGGTTGAACATTCAGTACTTC
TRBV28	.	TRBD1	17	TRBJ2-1	CASSPYPDRVNYNEQFF	TGTGCCAGCAGTCCCTACCCCGACAGGGTAAACTACAATGAGCAGTTCTTC
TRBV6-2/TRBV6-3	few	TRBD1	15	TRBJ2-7	CASSHLARQGYEQYF	TGTGCCAGCAGTCATCTCGCCCGACAGGGTTACGAGCAGTACTTC
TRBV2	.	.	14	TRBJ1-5	CASSDQVRGRPQHF	TGTGCCAGCAGTGACCAGGTTCGGGGGCGGCCCCAGCATTTT
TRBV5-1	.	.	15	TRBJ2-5	CASGLGSMGQETQYF	TGCGCCAGCGGCTTAGGCAGTATGGGGCAAGAGACCCAGTACTTC
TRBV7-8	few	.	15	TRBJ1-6	CASSSLTAYNSPLHF	TGTGCCAGCAGCTCCTTGACAGCCTATAATTCACCCCTCCACTTT
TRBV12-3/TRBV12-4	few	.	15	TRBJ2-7	CASGETPHPPYEQYF	TGTGCCAGCGGGGAGACTCCCCACCCGCCCTACGAGCAGTACTTC
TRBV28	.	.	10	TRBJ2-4	CASGGNIQYF	TGTGCCAGTGGAGGGAACATTCAGTACTTC
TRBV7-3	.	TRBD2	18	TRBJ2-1	CASSASGGPSFSYNEQFF	TGTGCCAGCAGCGCTAGCGGGGGGCCCTCTTTTTCCTACAATGAGCAGTTCTTC
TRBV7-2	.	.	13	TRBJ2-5	CASSAIGGTAQYF	TGTGCCAGTAGCGCTATAGGAGGGACGGCCCAGTACTTC
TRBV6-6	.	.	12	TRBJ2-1	CASSPQGGQEFF	TGTGCCAGCAGTCCCCAGGGTGGCCAGGAGTTCTTC
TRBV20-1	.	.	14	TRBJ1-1	CSARAPYEGTEAFF	TGCAGTGCTAGAGCTCCTTACGAGGGCACTGAAGCTTTCTTT
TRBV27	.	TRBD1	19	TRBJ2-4	CASRPRSAGQALAKNIQYF	TGTGCCAGCAGGCCCCGGTCCGCCGGACAGGCCCTAGCCAAAAACATTCAGTACTTC
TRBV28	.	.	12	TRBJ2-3	CASSGEVDTQYF	TGTGCCAGCAGTGGGGAGGTAGATACGCAGTATTTT
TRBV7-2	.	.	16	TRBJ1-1	CASRGRGQSVVFEAFF	TGTGCCAGCAGAGGGAGAGGGCAGTCGGTTGTGTTTGAAGCTTTCTTT
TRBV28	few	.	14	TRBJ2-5	CASSPGQAKKTQYF	TGTGCCAGCAGTCCGGGCCAAGCTAAGAAGACCCAGTACTTC
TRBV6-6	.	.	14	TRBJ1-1	CASSYYGSNTEAFF	TGTGCCAGCAGTTACTACGGGTCCAACACTGAAGCTTTCTTT
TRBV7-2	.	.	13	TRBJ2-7	CASSTFRRNEQYF	TGTGCCAGCAGCACGTTCCGAAGGAATGAGCAGTACTTC
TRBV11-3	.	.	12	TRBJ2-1	CAGSSLPNEQFF	TGTGCCGGCAGCTCACTGCCCAATGAGCAGTTCTTC
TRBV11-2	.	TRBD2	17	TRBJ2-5	CASSSRWTSGYQETQYF	TGTGCCAGCAGCTCGAGGTGGACTAGCGGGTACCAAGAGACCCAGTACTTC
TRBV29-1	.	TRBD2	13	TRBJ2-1	CSVTREVYNEQFF	TGCAGCGTTACCCGGGAGGTCTACAATGAGCAGTTCTTC
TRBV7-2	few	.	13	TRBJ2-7	CASSIGASYEQYF	TGTGCCAGCAGCATAGGCGCCTCCTACGAGCAGTACTTC
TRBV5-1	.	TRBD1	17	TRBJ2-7	CASSEAPTTQGKDEQYF	TGCGCCAGCAGCGAGGCACCTACGACACAGGGGAAGGATGAGCAGTACTTC
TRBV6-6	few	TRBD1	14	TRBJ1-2	CASSYLDRDYGYTF	TGTGCCAGCAGTTACCTCGACAGGGACTATGGCTACACCTTC
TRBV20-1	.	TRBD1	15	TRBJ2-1	CSARRDRGPYNEQFF	TGCAGTGCTAGGCGAGACAGGGGCCCCTACAATGAGCAGTTCTTC
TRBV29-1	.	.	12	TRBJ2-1	CSVGAGPDEQLF	TGCAGCGTTGGGGCCGGGCCGGATGAGCAGTTATTC
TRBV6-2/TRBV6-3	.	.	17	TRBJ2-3	CASSLDLTGRLADTRYF	TGTGCCAGCAGCCTCGACCTCACGGGGCGTCTAGCAGATACGCGGTATTTT
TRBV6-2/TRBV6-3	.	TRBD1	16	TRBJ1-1	CASTKGPGQANTEAFF	TGTGCCAGCACCAAGGGACCGGGACAGGCCAACACTGAAGCTTTCTTT
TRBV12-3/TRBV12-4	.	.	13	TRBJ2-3	CASSKSRADTQYF	TGTGCCAGCAGTAAGTCTCGGGCAGATACGCAGTATTTT
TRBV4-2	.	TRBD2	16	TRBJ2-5	CASSQVSGGSGETQYF	TGTGCCAGCAGCCAAGTCTCGGGAGGTAGCGGGGAGACCCAGTACTTC
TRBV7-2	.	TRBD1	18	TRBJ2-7	CASSLHRPGQGPQYEQYF	TGTGCCAGCAGCTTACATAGGCCGGGACAGGGTCCACAGTACGAGCAGTACTTC
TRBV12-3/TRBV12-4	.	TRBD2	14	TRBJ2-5	CASSFRGDQETQYF	TGTGCCAGCAGTTTTCGGGGGGACCAAGAGACCCAGTACTTC
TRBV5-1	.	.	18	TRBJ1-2	CASSLPGTSPSRSDGYTF	TGCGCCAGCAGCCTCCCGGGGACGTCCCCAAGCAGGTCCGATGGGTACACCTTC
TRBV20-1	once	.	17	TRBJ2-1	CSARVPRGLAGGHEQFF	TGCAGTGCTAGAGTCCCTAGGGGGCTAGCGGGTGGCCATGAGCAGTTCTTC
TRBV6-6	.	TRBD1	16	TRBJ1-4	CASSKPGTGVFEKLFF	TGTGCCAGCAGTAAGCCCGGGACAGGGGTGTTTGAAAAACTGTTTTTT
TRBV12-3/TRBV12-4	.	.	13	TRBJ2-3	CASSRGQTDTQYF	TGTGCCAGCAGTCGCGGACAGACAGATACGCAGTATTTT
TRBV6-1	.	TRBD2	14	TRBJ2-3	CASSEALAGDTQYF	TGTGCCAGCAGTGAGGCCCTAGCGGGAGATACGCAGTATTTT
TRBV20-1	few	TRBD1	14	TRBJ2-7	CSARKGTAYYEQYF	TGCAGTGCTAGGAAAGGGACAGCCTACTACGAGCAGTACTTC